Following are 17 T cell receptor beta chains from one sample sequenced in a study of metastatic and nonmetastatic thyroid tumors. Thyroid surgery was preceded by no treatment in any patient. TCRdb reprocessed the PCR reads via MiXCR. The table shows around 15,000 clones, with under 25% occurring only once. Sequenced material: tumor tissue. The source of these receptors is a female donor with papillary thyroid cancer or a benign thyroid nodule (not recorded which). Some clones in this sample may be carry-over from other donors' samples.

The chain uses TRBV7-8 and TRBJ2-7; D is uncertain. Germline loops: CDR1 SGHVS, CDR2 FQNEAQ. Deletions cut 2 bases from V and 2 bases from J, with 16 bases between. This CDR3 has 16 amino acids. CDR3 amino acids: CASSLTSVGSAYEQYF. In DNA, the CDR3 is TGTGCCAGCAGCTTAACGAGTGTGGGATCGGCCTACGAGCAGTACTTC.

This rearrangement joins TRBV11-3 to TRBJ2-1; 12 positions agree with TRBD2. Per germline, CDR1 SGHNT and CDR2 YENEEA. The length of the CDR3 is 14 residues. The V and J ends lost 1 base and 10 bases, in that order; junction bases with no gene match: 2. CDR3 DNA sequence: TGTGCCAGCAGCTTAGGACTAGCGGGAGACGAGCAGTTCTTC. Its translation: CASSLGLAGDEQFF.

This clone was seen repeatedly, ten times or more. This chain links TRBV6-5 with TRBJ2-3; 7 positions match TRBD1. Germline V CDR1 and CDR2: MNHEY, SVGAGI. This CDR3 spans 17 amino acids. With 0 bases clipped from V and 0 bases from J, the junction kept 6 bases outside the gene matches. The CDR3 spells CASSYSRGPSSTDTQYF. CDR3 sequence (DNA): TGTGCCAGCAGTTACTCGAGGGGGCCTTCTAGCACAGATACGCAGTATTTT.

In this sample, this clone turned up a few times. The chain is built from TRBV12-3 or TRBV12-4 and TRBJ1-5; TRBD1 matches 8 bases. V shed 8 bases and J 5 bases; nucleotides not matched to a gene: 11. The CDR3 runs 15 residues. CDR3 DNA sequence: TGTGCCAGCGGATCAGACAGGGGCGTGGATCAGCCCCAGCATTTT. It translates to CASGSDRGVDQPQHF.

The sample holds many counts of this clone. The chain links TRBV10-3 to TRBJ1-1; 7 bases are shared with TRBD1. The CDR3 is 17 amino acids. Trimming removed 4 bases from V and 1 base from J; junction bases left unmatched: 12. Germline lookup yields CDR1 ENHRY and CDR2 SYGVKD. For the CDR3, the DNA is TGTGCCATCAGTGTTAGACAACTGACAGGGCCGAACACTGAAGCTTTCTTT. Translated, it gives CAISVRQLTGPNTEAFF.

There are a few counts of this clone. Since a much larger clone is just one base distant, this may be a read error. Other nucleotide sequences in the sample specify the same CDR3. The CDR3 loop is CASSLGSSTDTQYF. The CDR3 region has the DNA TGTGCCAGCAGTCTAGGGTCAAGCACAGATACGCAGTATTTT. The J gene is TRBJ2-3, the V gene TRBV12-3 or TRBV12-4; no firm D call. CDR3 size: 14 residues. V lost 5 bases, J lost 0 bases, and 9 bases lay in between.

This clone was picked up a small number of times. The chain joins TRBV20-1 to TRBJ1-2, with D possibly being TRBD1 (5 bases). Per germline, CDR1 DFQATT and CDR2 SNEGSKA (reference sequence). The CDR3 covers 15 residues. Trimming stripped 0 bases from V and 0 bases from J, with 11 bases between. The DNA for the CDR3 is TGCAGTGCTAGAGATGGGAGACAGCCTAACTATGGCTACACCTTC. This sequence encodes CSARDGRQPNYGYTF.

The chain recombines TRBV6-1 with TRBJ2-7, with D maybe TRBD2 (5 bases). Trimming removed 0 bases at V and 7 bases at J, with 16 bases between. CDR1 is MNHNS and CDR2 is SASEGT in the germline V gene. The CDR3 extends over 15 amino acids. CDR3 amino acids: CASSEAPGERWEQYF. The CDR3 DNA follows: TGTGCCAGCAGTGAAGCGCCCGGGGAGCGTTGGGAGCAGTACTTC.

The V call is TRBV11-3, the J call TRBJ1-4; unclear D gene. V was clipped by 2 bases and J by 7 bases, with 14 bases between them. Germline V gene lookup returns CDR1 SGHNT and CDR2 YENEEA. The CDR3 has 15 residues. CDR3 nucleotide sequence: TGTGCCAGCAGCTTACGGGGAGTGATTGGTGAAAAACTGTTTTTT. Translation: CASSLRGVIGEKLFF.

This clone was picked up many times. The J gene is TRBJ1-1, the V gene TRBV19, with D uncertain. This CDR3 is 11 amino acids long. V was clipped by 6 bases and J by 7 bases, with 9 bases between them. Germline lookup yields CDR1 LNHDA and CDR2 SQIVND (reference sequence). CDR3 sequence reads: CASSQSGEAFF. The CDR3 DNA reads as TGTGCCAGTAGCCAATCAGGTGAAGCTTTCTTT.

This clone is categorized as medium-sized. The V call is TRBV20-1, the J call TRBJ1-2, with D uncertain. From germline, CDR1 is DFQATT and CDR2 SNEGSKA (reference sequence). Deletions cut 3 bases from V and 6 bases from J, with 14 bases between. CDR3 length equals 13 residues. The chain's CDR3 is CSASLEDLHGYTF. The CDR3, as DNA: TGCAGTGCTAGTCTAGAGGATCTCCATGGCTACACCTTC.

V is TRBV11-2 and J is TRBJ2-1; TRBD1 aligns across 8 bases. Losses at the gene ends were 1 base for V and 0 bases for J; bases not matched to a gene: 2. Germline CDR1 SGHAT, CDR2 FQNNGV. The CDR3 contains 16 residues. CDR3 sequence reads: CASSLVGQVSYNEQFF. CDR3 bases: TGTGCCAGCAGCTTAGTGGGACAGGTCTCCTACAATGAGCAGTTCTTC.

This clone is medium-sized in the sample. This chain uses TRBV6-1 with TRBJ1-3; D call uncertain. Germline V lookup: CDR1 MNHNS, CDR2 SASEGT. CDR3 length: 12 amino acids. V lost 2 bases and J 5 bases, leaving 4 bases between the germline ends. In nucleotides, the CDR3 is TGTGCCAGCAGTGAACGAAGAAACACCATATATTTT. It yields the protein CASSERRNTIYF.

Ten or more counts support this clone. A much larger clone differs by one base, so this may be a read error. The chain is built from TRBV9 and TRBJ2-3; D not certain. The germline CDR1 and CDR2 sequences are SGDLS and YYNGEE. This CDR3 has 14 amino acids. The V end lost 5 bases, the J end lost 0 bases, and 10 bases lay between the germline ends. The CDR3 region has the DNA TGTGCCAGCAGTCGGGTCAGTAGCACAGATACGCAGTATTTT. Amino acid sequence: CASSRVSSTDTQYF. Looking up the rest from reference TRBV9 and TRBJ2-3 gives the full variable domain: DSGVTQTPKHLITATGQRVTLRCSPRSGDLSVYWYQQSLDQGLQFLIQYYNGEERAKGNILERFSAQQFPDLHSELNLSSLELGDSALYFCASSRVSSTDTQYFGPGTRLTVL.

The count of this clone is one. The rearrangement links TRBV7-8 to TRBJ2-1; maybe TRBD1 (6 bases). CDR1 and CDR2 from the germline V gene are SGHVS and FQNEAQ. V shed 5 bases and J shed 6 bases, with 14 bases lying between them. This CDR3 comprises 14 residues. The CDR3 DNA follows: TGTGCCAGCAGCGTGTCGGCAGGGGTCAATGAGCAGTTCTTC. Its protein product is CASSVSAGVNEQFF.

Turning to this clone: The junction shows a germline mismatch at one end, possibly a read error. The rearrangement joins TRBV19 to TRBJ1-1, with D hard to call. CDR1 is LNHDA, CDR2 SQIVND, per germline (reference sequence). This CDR3 has 14 residues. The DNA of the CDR3 is TGTGCCAGGGACGTCAGTTTCGGAGACACTGAAGCTTCCTTT. Translation gives CARDVSFGDTEASF. The full variable domain, with the rest looked up from reference TRBV19 and TRBJ1-1, is DGGITQSPKYLFRKEGQNVTLSCEQNLNHDAMYWYRQDPGQGLRLIYYSQIVNDFQKGDIAEGYSVSREKKESFPLTVTSAQKNPTAFYLCARDVSFGDTEASFGQGTRLTVV.

This clone showed up just a few times. The chain joins TRBV2 to TRBJ2-5; a weak D match, TRBD1 (6 bases). The CDR3 totals 13 residues. Looked up from germline, CDR1 is SNHLY and CDR2 is FYNNEI. Trimming cost V 4 bases and J 5 bases, with 11 bases left between them. CDR3 DNA: TGTGCCAGCAGTGGGACAGAAGTGGAGACCCAGTACTTC. Amino acid sequence: CASSGTEVETQYF.